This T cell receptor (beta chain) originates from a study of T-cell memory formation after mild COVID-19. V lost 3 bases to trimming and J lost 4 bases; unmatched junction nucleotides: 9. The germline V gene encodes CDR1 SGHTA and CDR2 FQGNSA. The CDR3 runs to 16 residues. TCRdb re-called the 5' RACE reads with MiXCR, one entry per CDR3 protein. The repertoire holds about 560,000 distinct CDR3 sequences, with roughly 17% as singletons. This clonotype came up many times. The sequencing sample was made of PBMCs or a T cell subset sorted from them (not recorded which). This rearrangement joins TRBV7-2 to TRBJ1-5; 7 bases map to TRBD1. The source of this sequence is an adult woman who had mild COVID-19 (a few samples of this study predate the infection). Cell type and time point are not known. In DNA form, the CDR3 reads TGTGCCAGCAGCTTTTCCGGACAGGACCGTAATCAGCCCCAGCATTTT. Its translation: CASSFSGQDRNQPQHF.